This TCR beta chain was retrieved from a study of OX40 agonist ivuxolimab in advanced cancers. Study overall: Patients received ivuxolimab, an agonistic anti-OX40 (CD134) antibody. Cancers in dose escalation were hepatocellular, melanoma, renal cell and head and neck.

Study-wide results and limits: More expanded clones were found, on average, in CD8+ than in CD4+ T cells.

The CDR3 length is 16 residues. V lost 2 bases and J 6 bases, leaving 17 bases between the germline ends. CDR1 MNHEY and CDR2 SMNVEV come from the germline V gene (reference sequence). Note on this clone: The antigen remains undetermined.

The assay was immunoSEQ multiplex PCR, and TCRdb's table has in-frame clones only and misses some. The profile covers tens of thousands of clones, with roughly 86% appearing a single time and about 1.2% taken by the ten largest. Source: CD4+ or CD8+ T cells sorted from blood, taken in a trial of the OX40 agonist ivuxolimab. The receptor was isolated from an adult with an advanced solid tumor such as melanoma, head and neck, liver or kidney cancer. The chain uses TRBV27 and TRBJ1-5; a possible D gene is TRBD1 (6 bases). The CDR3 bases are TGTGCCAGCAGTTTAGAGGCCCGGGGGGCGGCTCAGCCCCAGCATTTT. Amino acids: CASSLEARGAAQPQHF.